This T cell receptor beta chain was found in a study of identical twins. The CDR3 runs 20 residues. Germline V gene sequence: CDR1 LGHNT, CDR2 FRNRAP. V shed 7 bases, J shed 0 bases, and the junction held 16 bases outside the gene matches. Comments on this clonotype: Its antigen is as yet unknown.

A universal primer site arose from template switching, and cDNA bore unique molecular identifiers. TCRdb used MiXCR to reprocess the 5' RACE reads, holding one entry per CDR3 protein. The sample has more than 1.5 million distinct CDR3 sequences, about 32% seen once. Regarding the study as a whole: The models systematically underestimated how much out-of-frame TCR alpha was shared in monozygotic twins. Abundant cord blood beta clonotypes carried fewer insertions; memory repertoires showed none.

The chain links TRBV12-5 to TRBJ2-3; the match to TRBD2 covers 13 bases. This receptor was identified in a newborn girl in good health. Material for sequencing was cord blood. In DNA, the CDR3 is TGTGCTAGTGTAGGCCCGCGGACTAGCGGGAGTAGAAGGAGCACAGATACGCAGTATTTT. Protein: CASVGPRTSGSRRSTDTQYF.